This T cell receptor beta chain was observed in a study of blood T cell repertoires in COVID-19. Study details: COVID-19 samples, acute and convalescent, were from the United States, Italy and Spain.

Assay used: immunoSEQ multiplex PCR; TCRdb lists only in-frame clones, some missing. The sample gives under 250,000 clones, around 80% of which show up once; about 12% is in the top ten. Per the germline V gene, CDR1 is LGHDT and CDR2 is YNNKEL (reference sequence). Trimming removed 3 bases from V and 6 bases from J, with 11 bases in between. The CDR3 totals 13 residues. The specimen was peripheral blood. This clonotype originated in a woman between 40 and 55 years old with acute or convalescent COVID-19. The chain recombines TRBV3-1 (or the pseudogene TRBV3-2) with TRBJ1-2; D gene ambiguous. The CDR3 sequence is CASSHPGFHGYTF. The CDR3 DNA sequence: TGTGCCAGCAGCCATCCCGGGTTCCATGGCTACACCTTC.